This T cell receptor (beta chain) was documented in a study of T-cell reconstitution after alpha-beta-depleted transplantation in children. CDR1 and CDR2 (germline): LGHDT, YNNKEL (reference sequence). The CDR3 contains 15 residues. With V trimmed by 2 bases and J by 2 bases, 5 bases remained unmatched. Whole-study results and caveats: Recipient T cells and thymic progenitors that survived gave rise to the high TCRbeta diversity observed at day 60 in some patients. Counts and diversity of T cells one year after transplant came mostly from newly produced T cells. Expanded graft clones, several hundred of them, were reportedly the source of alpha-beta T cells about two months after transplant.

As to this clonotype: Its antigen is unknown.

TCRbeta library construction was performed incorporating unique molecular identifiers. MiXCR, run by TCRdb on the PCR reads, gives a single entry per CDR3 protein. The sample carries about 980,000 distinct CDR3 sequences, around 30% recorded once. The material was PBMCs, mostly from graft donor cells, obtained 360 days after TCRalphabeta/CD19-depleted stem cell transplant. This receptor was identified in a boy under three years old who had a stem cell transplant for SCID, so the T cells may come from the graft donor. This chain connects TRBV3-1 to TRBJ2-5, with 7 positions matching TRBD2. The CDR3 DNA is TGTGCCAGCAGCCAAAGTGGGGGGGTTCAAGAGACCCAGTACTTC. Amino acids: CASSQSGGVQETQYF.